Here is one T cell receptor (beta chain) with its context. Its specificity is unknown. The data were taken from a study of OX40 agonist ivuxolimab in advanced cancers. Study summary: Participants could have had prior anti-PD-1, anti-PD-L1 or anti-CTLA-4 therapy, and around 40% had some. General study findings and limits: CD8+ T cells averaged more expanded clones than CD4+. Compared with others, partial responders at 0.1-3.0 mg/kg displayed clonal expansion among the lowest. Researchers did not determine the expanded peripheral T cells' antigen specificity.

The assay was immunoSEQ multiplex PCR, and TCRdb's table has in-frame clones only and misses some. There are tens of thousands of clones in the sample; 70% to 90% occur only once, and 15% to 20% lies in the top ten. Source: CD4+ or CD8+ T cells sorted from blood, taken in a trial of the OX40 agonist ivuxolimab. The sequence was obtained from an adult with an advanced solid tumor such as melanoma, head and neck, liver or kidney cancer.

DNA for the CDR3: TGCGCCAGCACCTCCCGGATAGCGGGTGGCGGGGAGCTGTTTTTT. Translated, it gives CASTSRIAGGGELFF. V and J are TRBV10-2 and TRBJ2-2; 7 bases map to TRBD2. The germline V gene encodes CDR1 WSHSY and CDR2 SAAADI. This CDR3 has 15 amino acids. V dropped 7 bases and J dropped 7; count of bases not matched to a gene: 12.